This T cell receptor beta chain was identified in a study of T cells after yellow fever vaccination (dated by TCRdb to 2018 to 2020). Regarding the complete study: Memory subsets (EM, EMRA, CM and Tscm) were sorted on a BD FACS Aria III using CD3, CD45RA, CCR7 and CD95 staining. Libraries from fractions with low cell numbers were prepared with the SMART-Seq v4 Ultra Low Input RNA kit. To follow T-cell clones before and after primary and booster YFV17D yellow fever vaccination, bulk TCR alpha and beta repertoires were sequenced over time. The cohort comprised two healthy male donors, one aged 18 to 29 and one aged 30 to 39 years. Blood was drawn at multiple timepoints before and after primary and secondary immunization, with bulk PBMC replicates and cell subsets isolated. Memory subsets were sorted on days 0, 15 and 45 and at 18 months after primary vaccination, and on days 0, 15 and 45 after the 30-year booster.

This clonotype came up a few times. No quality values exist for individual bases; no much larger clone is one base distant. Study-wide conclusions, independent of this receptor: After the booster, most of the clones that had expanded following primary vaccination were detected again (almost 98% of CD4 and 80% to 90% of CD8), which suggests that memory was broadly maintained. The secondary T-cell response was found to be weaker but faster than the primary response, with a peak reached on day 5 rather than on day 15. Computational filtering was needed because FACS-sorted repertoires could contain abundant contaminating clonotypes from the bulk population. A small share of clonotypes occurred in both CD4 and CD8 compartments, likely arising from convergent recombination. In the sorted memory subsets on day 0, nearly all vaccine-responding clonotypes were below the level of detection. Because the study included only a couple of donors, the extent to which the findings can be generalized is limited.

This specimen's treatment or condition label, interpreted: live attenuated yellow fever vaccine strain. A standard Ficoll-Paque protocol was used to isolate PBMCs from peripheral blood. RNA from sorted memory subsets was extracted with the RNeasy Micro Kit. TCR cDNA was made using 5'RACE template switching, a step that added a universal primer site and unique molecular identifiers. Priming for cDNA synthesis came from both the TCR alpha and TCR beta constant segments. Two PCR steps were used to amplify libraries, with sample barcodes and sequencing adapters being added in the second step. Libraries were sequenced on Illumina HiSeq 2500 (2x100 bp) or NovaSeq (2x150 bp). Concerning the study's data processing: MIGEC handled demultiplexing of reads and collapsing into UMI consensus sequences, while MiXCR performed V(D)J alignment. Vaccine-responding clonotypes were identified with edgeR using replicate PBMC samples, with FDR below 0.01 and a log2 fold change above 5 up to day 15 being required. Bulk clonotypes were assigned CD4 or CD8 identity according to which sequenced CD4 or CD8 repertoire held them at higher abundance. To estimate how each clone was distributed across memory phenotypes, clonotype frequencies in memory subsets were weighted by FACS-sorted cell numbers. The public sequencing data were trimmed at Q25 with fastp and processed into clonotypes with MiXCR by TCRdb, which kept only in-frame beta chains. A single entry per CDR3 protein holds the most common genes and DNA from its merged rows. The V and J calls come from TCRdb's annotation, not from the publication. This sample lists over 35,000 distinct CDR3 sequences; 5% to 7% were detected once. The ten largest clones represent 10% of the sample.

The specimen was PBMCs, either bulk or a sorted T-cell subset (CD4+, CD8+, memory, or dextramer-sorted; not recorded which), collected 45 days after the yellow fever booster vaccination. This clonotype was sampled from a man aged 25-45 years who received the YFV17D yellow fever vaccine.

The sequenced DNA is TGTGCCTGGGAAACCGGGACAGGGGCGATCGGGGAGCTGTTTTTT. Its translation reads: CAWETGTGAIGELFF. The chain uses TRBV30 and TRBJ2-2, and TRBD1 aligns with 10 junction nucleotides. Relative to germline, V is missing 5 bases and J is missing 7 bases, with 10 bases of the junction outside any gene match. The CDR3 contains 15 residues, cysteine and phenylalanine counted. Of the read, only the CDR3 DNA is kept; its 45 bases are in frame from base 1. CDR1 and CDR2 are drawn from the germline V gene (reference sequence): GTSNPN, SVGIG.